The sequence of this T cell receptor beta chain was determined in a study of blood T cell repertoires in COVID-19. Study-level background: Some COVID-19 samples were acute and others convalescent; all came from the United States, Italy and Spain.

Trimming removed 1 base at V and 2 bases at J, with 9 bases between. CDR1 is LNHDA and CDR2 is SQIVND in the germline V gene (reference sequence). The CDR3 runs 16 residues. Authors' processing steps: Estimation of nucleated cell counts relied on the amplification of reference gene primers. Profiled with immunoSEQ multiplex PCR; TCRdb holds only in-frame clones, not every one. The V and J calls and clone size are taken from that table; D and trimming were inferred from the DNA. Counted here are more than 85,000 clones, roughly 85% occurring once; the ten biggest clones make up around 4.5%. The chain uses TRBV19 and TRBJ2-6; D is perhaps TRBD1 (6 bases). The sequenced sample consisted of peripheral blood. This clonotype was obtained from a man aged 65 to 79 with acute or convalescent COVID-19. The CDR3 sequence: CASSIAQGAGANVLTF. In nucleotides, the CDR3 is TGTGCCAGTAGTATAGCACAGGGTGCTGGGGCCAACGTCCTGACTTTC. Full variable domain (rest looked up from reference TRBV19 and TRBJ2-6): DGGITQSPKYLFRKEGQNVTLSCEQNLNHDAMYWYRQDPGQGLRLIYYSQIVNDFQKGDIAEGYSVSREKKESFPLTVTSAQKNPTAFYLCASSIAQGAGANVLTFGAGSRLTVL.